This T cell receptor (beta chain) stems from a study of cytomegalovirus exposure and HLA in healthy donors. With regard to this clone: One end of the junction fails to match germline, which may point to a read error.

Germline V gene data show CDR1 as SEHNR and CDR2 as FQNEAQ (reference sequence). The CDR3 runs to 18 residues. Primers included in the PCR were 60 Vbeta and 13 Jbeta primers. Sequencing was performed with immunoSEQ multiplex PCR; in TCRdb, only in-frame clones are kept and a portion is missing. The sample carries some 120,000 clones, approximately 77% recorded once. Sequencing was done on a sample of PBMCs. The receptor comes from a man aged 18 to 30 in good health and CMV-seronegative. The rearrangement uses TRBV7-9 and TRBJ2-1; the D gene is possibly TRBD2 (6 bases). The CDR3 spells CSSSAQGGLPSSYNEQFF. The CDR3, as DNA: TGTTCCAGCAGCGCTCAAGGAGGGCTTCCTAGCTCCTACAATGAGCAGTTCTTC.